One and the same sample provided the 12 T cell receptor beta chains below, sequenced in a study of T-cell reconstitution after alpha-beta-depleted transplantation in children. Preparation of the TCRbeta library involved a method that used unique molecular identifiers. TCRdb re-called the PCR reads through MiXCR, storing one row per CDR3 protein. The sample has about 340,000 distinct CDR3 sequences, about an eighth seen once. Sequencing was performed on PBMCs, taken from the stem cell graft. The receptors stem from a human donor who donated a stem cell graft to a child with Fanconi anemia.

This clonotype was counted a few times. The genes are TRBV2 and TRBJ2-7; a possible D gene is TRBD1 (6 bases). Germline CDR1 SNHLY, CDR2 FYNNEI. The ends were cut back, 3 bases at V and 2 bases at J, with 14 bases in the middle. This CDR3 comprises 15 residues. CDR3 DNA sequence: TGTGCCAGCAGTGAGGGGGCTGGGGTAACCTACGAGCAGTACTTC. Translating gives CASSEGAGVTYEQYF.

Many counts were recorded for this clonotype. The genes are TRBV28 and TRBJ1-2; no reliable D call. Deletions cut 6 bases from V and 4 bases from J, with 15 bases between. Per germline, CDR1 MDHEN and CDR2 SYDVKM. This CDR3 contains 14 residues. CDR3 residues: CASRHAPPTYGYTF. For the CDR3, the DNA is TGTGCCAGCAGGCATGCCCCCCCGACCTATGGCTACACCTTC.

The V call is TRBV7-8, the J call TRBJ2-3, with D possibly matching TRBD2 (6 bases). Germline values: CDR1 SGHVS, CDR2 FQNEAQ. V was shortened by 1 base and J by 0 bases, with 11 bases between the two germline ends. The CDR3 runs 16 residues. The CDR3 reads CASSLVSRGSTDTQYF. The CDR3 DNA follows: TGTGCCAGCAGCTTAGTGTCCCGGGGGAGCACAGATACGCAGTATTTT.

This clonotype showed up many times. The chain employs TRBV6-5 and TRBJ2-5, with TRBD2 as a possible D gene (5 bases). Germline V gives CDR1 MNHEY, CDR2 SVGAGI. This CDR3 is 15 amino acids long. V lost 8 bases to trimming and J lost 5 bases, with 21 bases between them. In nucleotides, the CDR3 is TGTGCCAGCTCTTACGGTGGCTTCGGGGAGGAGACCCAGTACTTC. It specifies CASSYGGFGEETQYF.

The J gene is TRBJ1-5, the V gene TRBV30; weak D call: TRBD1 (6 bases). Germline CDR1 reads GTSNPN; CDR2 reads SVGIG (reference sequence). Trimming removed 2 bases at V and 7 bases at J, with 12 bases between. This CDR3 is built from 13 residues. The CDR3 bases are TGTGCCTGGAGTAGCAGGGGAAACCAGCCCCAGCATTTT. Translation gives CAWSSRGNQPQHF.

This chain connects TRBV27 to TRBJ1-6, with D hard to call. The CDR3 length is 17 residues. V was cut by 4 bases and J by 0 bases, with 13 bases left in between. Germline V gene sequence: CDR1 MNHEY, CDR2 SMNVEV (reference sequence). The CDR3 sequence: CASSWTQTSSYNSPLHF. The CDR3 coding sequence is TGTGCCAGCAGTTGGACCCAAACAAGCTCCTATAATTCACCCCTCCACTTT.

This clonotype was observed a handful of times. The chain employs TRBV20-1 and TRBJ1-1; TRBD1 matches at 7 bases. This CDR3 region has 13 residues. Germline trimming cut 5 bases from V and 1 base from J; bases unmatched to any gene: 4. Germline V gene sequence: CDR1 DFQATT, CDR2 SNEGSKA (reference sequence). The CDR3 coding sequence is TGCAGTGCTTCGACAGGGCCGAACACTGAAGCTTTCTTT. As protein: CSASTGPNTEAFF.

This clonotype was observed a handful of times. The chain has TRBV24-1 and TRBJ2-5; 7 bases agree with TRBD1. This CDR3 comprises 15 residues. The V and J ends lost 4 bases and 4 bases, in that order; junction bases with no gene match: 8. The germline gives CDR1 KGHDR, CDR2 SFDVKD. The CDR3 loop is CATSDATGSGETQYF. CDR3 in DNA: TGTGCCACCAGTGACGCGACAGGGTCCGGAGAGACCCAGTACTTC.

This clonotype appeared many times. The chain is built from TRBV7-2 and TRBJ2-7; D is unresolved. The CDR3 runs to 14 residues. CDR1 is SGHTA, CDR2 FQGNSA, per germline. V lost 4 bases to trimming and J lost 0 bases, with 10 bases between them. The CDR3 sequence is CASSSRYSSYEQYF. As DNA, the CDR3 is TGTGCCAGCAGCTCGCGGTACAGCTCCTACGAGCAGTACTTC. The complete variable domain, with remaining parts taken from reference TRBV7-2 and TRBJ2-7, reads GAGVSQSPSNKVTEKGKDVELRCDPISGHTALYWYRQSLGQGLEFLIYFQGNSAPDKSGLPSDRFSAERTGGSVSTLTIQRTQQEDSAVYLCASSSRYSSYEQYFGPGTRLTVT.

This clonotype was recorded a few times. The rearrangement links TRBV7-6 to TRBJ2-3, with unresolved D. V was pared by 5 bases and J by 2 bases, with 11 bases between. The germline V gene has CDR1 SGHVS and CDR2 FNYEAQ. The CDR3 consists of 14 residues. As DNA, the CDR3 is TGTGCCAGCAGCATGGCGCCCATCACAGATACGCAGTATTTT. It translates to CASSMAPITDTQYF.

Only a few counts were recorded for this clonotype. The rearrangement joins TRBV9 to TRBJ1-2, with D unresolved. V lost 0 bases and J lost 0, with 6 bases in between. The CDR3 has 14 amino acids. CDR1 and CDR2 (germline): SGDLS, YYNGEE. CDR3 coding DNA: TGTGCCAGCAGCGTAGGGGCAACTAACTATGGCTACACCTTC. This codes for CASSVGATNYGYTF. Variable domain in full (rest from reference TRBV9 and TRBJ1-2): DSGVTQTPKHLITATGQRVTLRCSPRSGDLSVYWYQQSLDQGLQFLIQYYNGEERAKGNILERFSAQQFPDLHSELNLSSLELGDSALYFCASSVGATNYGYTFGSGTRLTVV.

This chain connects TRBV20-1 to TRBJ1-1, with D perhaps TRBD1 (5 bases). Trimming pared 5 bases from V and 0 bases from J, leaving 25 bases between. CDR1 is DFQATT, CDR2 SNEGSKA, per germline (reference sequence). The CDR3 totals 18 residues. CDR3 residues: CSAYGAGIRSGVNTEAFF. Here the CDR3 DNA reads TGCAGTGCTTACGGCGCAGGGATTCGGAGTGGAGTGAACACTGAAGCTTTCTTT.